The T cell receptor beta chain described here comes from a study of T cells in Graves' hyperthyroidism and ophthalmopathy. Turning to the study itself: Peripheral blood was collected at initial diagnosis, before any treatment.

The CDR3 regions of TCR beta were amplified from RNA transcripts. The HTBI primer set served for first-round RT-PCR of the TCR CDR3. MiXCR, run by TCRdb on the multiplex PCR reads, gives a single entry per CDR3 protein. Of approximately 700,000 distinct CDR3 sequences in the sample, 15% to 20% are singletons; the top ten hold approximately 8%. This clonotype was counted only a few times. Patients showing uncontrolled infection, other autoimmune disease, pregnancy or lactation were ineligible. Germline CDR1 MGHRA, CDR2 YSYEKL. This CDR3 spans 19 amino acids. V gave up 2 bases and J gave up 8 bases, with 27 bases separating them.

J is TRBJ2-2 and V is TRBV4-1; D could derive from TRBD1 or TRBD2 (5 bases each). The specimen was blood. The sequence was collected from a man aged 18 to 30 with Graves' hyperthyroidism. For the CDR3, the DNA is TGCGCCAGCAGCCAATATGGCGGGCAGTACCGGGACCCCATGGGGGAGCTGTTTTTT. Amino acids: CASSQYGGQYRDPMGELFF.